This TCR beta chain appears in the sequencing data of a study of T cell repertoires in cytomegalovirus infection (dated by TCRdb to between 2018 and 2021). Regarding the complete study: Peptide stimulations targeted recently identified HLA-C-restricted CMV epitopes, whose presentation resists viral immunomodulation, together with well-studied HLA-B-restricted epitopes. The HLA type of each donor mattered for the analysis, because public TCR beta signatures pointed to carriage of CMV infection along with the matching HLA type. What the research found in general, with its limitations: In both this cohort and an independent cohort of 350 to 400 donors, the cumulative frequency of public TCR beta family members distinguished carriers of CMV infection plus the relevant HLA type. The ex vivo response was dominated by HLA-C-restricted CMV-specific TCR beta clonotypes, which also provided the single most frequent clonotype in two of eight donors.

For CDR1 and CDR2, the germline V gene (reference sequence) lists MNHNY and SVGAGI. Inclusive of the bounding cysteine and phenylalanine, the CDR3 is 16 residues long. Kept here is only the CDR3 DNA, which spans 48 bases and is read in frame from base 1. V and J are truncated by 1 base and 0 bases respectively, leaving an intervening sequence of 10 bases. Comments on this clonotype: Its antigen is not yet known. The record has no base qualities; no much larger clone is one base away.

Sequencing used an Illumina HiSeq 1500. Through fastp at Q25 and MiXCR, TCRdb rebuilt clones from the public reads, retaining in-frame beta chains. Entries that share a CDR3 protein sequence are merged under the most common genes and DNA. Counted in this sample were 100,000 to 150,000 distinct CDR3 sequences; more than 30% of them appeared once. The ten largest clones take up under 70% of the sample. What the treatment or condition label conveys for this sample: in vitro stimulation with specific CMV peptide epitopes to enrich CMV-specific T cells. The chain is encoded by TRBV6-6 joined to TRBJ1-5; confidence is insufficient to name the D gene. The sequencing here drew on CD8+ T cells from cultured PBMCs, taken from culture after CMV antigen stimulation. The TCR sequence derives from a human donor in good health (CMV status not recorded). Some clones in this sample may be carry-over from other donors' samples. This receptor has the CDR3 CASSYFGDYSNQPQHF. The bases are TGTGCCAGCAGTTACTTCGGGGATTATAGCAATCAGCCCCAGCATTTT.